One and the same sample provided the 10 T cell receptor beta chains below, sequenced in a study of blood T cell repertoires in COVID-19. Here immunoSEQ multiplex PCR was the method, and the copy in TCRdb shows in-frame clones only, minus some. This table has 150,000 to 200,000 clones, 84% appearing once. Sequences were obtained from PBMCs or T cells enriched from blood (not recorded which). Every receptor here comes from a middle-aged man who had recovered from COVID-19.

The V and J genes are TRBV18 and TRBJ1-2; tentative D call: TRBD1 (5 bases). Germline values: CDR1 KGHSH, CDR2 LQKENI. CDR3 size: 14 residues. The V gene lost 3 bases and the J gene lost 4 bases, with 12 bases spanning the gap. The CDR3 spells CASSPPSGGYGYTF. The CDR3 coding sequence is TGTGCCAGCTCACCTCCAAGCGGGGGCTATGGCTACACCTTC.

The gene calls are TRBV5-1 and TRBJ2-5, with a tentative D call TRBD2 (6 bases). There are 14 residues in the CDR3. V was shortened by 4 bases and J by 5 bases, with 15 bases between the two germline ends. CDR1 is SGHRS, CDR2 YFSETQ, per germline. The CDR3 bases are TGCGCCAGCAGCCCGACTGGTGGGGGGGAGACCCAGTACTTC. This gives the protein CASSPTGGGETQYF.

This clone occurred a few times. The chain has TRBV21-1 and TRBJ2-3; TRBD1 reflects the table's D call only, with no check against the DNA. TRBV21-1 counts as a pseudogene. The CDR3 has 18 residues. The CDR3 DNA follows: TGTGCCAGCAGCACTGACCCGGACAACAGTGGGGGCACAGATACGCAGTATTTT. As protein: CASSTDPDNSGGTDTQYF.

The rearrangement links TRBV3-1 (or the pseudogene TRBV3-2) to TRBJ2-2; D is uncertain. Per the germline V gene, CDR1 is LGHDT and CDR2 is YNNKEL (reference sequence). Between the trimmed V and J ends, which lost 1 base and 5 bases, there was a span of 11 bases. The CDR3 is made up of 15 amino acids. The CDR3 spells CASSQARRSTGELFF. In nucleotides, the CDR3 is TGTGCCAGCAGCCAAGCACGCAGGTCGACCGGGGAGCTGTTTTTT.

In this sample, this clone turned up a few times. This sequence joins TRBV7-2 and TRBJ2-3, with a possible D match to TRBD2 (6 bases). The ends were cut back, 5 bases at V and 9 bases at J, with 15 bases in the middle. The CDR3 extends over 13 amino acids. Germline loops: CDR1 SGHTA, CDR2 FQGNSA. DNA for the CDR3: TGTGCCAGCAGCCCCCGGGAGATCCCCACGCAGTATTTT. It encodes CASSPREIPTQYF.

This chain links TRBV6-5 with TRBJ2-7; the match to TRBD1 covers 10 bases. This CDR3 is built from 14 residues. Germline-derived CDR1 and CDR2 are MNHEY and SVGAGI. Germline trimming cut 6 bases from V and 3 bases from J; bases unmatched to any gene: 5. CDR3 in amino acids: CASSRGQGVYEQYF. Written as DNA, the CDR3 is TGTGCCAGCAGCCGCGGACAGGGGGTCTACGAGCAGTACTTC.

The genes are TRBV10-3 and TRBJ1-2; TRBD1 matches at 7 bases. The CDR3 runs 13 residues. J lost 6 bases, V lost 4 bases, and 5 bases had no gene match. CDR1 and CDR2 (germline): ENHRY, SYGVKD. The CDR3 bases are TGTGCCATCAGTGTCGGAGGGGGCGATGGCTACACCTTC. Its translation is CAISVGGGDGYTF.

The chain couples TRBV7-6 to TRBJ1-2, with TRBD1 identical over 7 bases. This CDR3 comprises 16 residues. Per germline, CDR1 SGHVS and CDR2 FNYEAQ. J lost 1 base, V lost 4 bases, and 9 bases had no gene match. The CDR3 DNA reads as TGTGCCAGCAGCTCCAGACAGGGTCTTAATAACTATGGCTACACCTTC. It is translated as CASSSRQGLNNYGYTF.

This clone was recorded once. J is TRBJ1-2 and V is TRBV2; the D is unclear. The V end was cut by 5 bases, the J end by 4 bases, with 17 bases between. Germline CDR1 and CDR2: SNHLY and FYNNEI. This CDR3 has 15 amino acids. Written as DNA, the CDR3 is TGTGCCAGCAGTCCAAACTTCCCCGGTGGCTATGGCTACACCTTC. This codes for CASSPNFPGGYGYTF.

The CDR3 region has the DNA TGTGCCACCAGGGGGCGCAAAGGTAATGAAAAACTGTTTTTT. It yields the protein CATRGRKGNEKLFF. The J gene is TRBJ1-4, the V gene TRBV24-1; possible D gene TRBD1, 5 bases. Between the trimmed V and J ends, which lost 7 bases and 4 bases, there was a span of 12 bases. CDR1 is KGHDR, CDR2 SFDVKD, per germline. The CDR3 has 14 amino acids.